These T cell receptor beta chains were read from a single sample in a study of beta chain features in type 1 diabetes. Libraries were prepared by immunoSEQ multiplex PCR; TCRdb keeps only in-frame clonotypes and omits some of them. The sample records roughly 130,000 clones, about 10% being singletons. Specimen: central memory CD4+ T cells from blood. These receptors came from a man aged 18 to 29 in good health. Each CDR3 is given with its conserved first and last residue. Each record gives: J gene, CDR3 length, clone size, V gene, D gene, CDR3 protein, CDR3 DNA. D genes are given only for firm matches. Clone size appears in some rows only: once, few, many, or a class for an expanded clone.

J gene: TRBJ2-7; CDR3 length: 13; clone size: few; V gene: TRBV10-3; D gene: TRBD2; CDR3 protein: CAISTSGAYEQYF; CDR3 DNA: TGTGCCATCAGCACTAGCGGGGCCTACGAGCAGTACTTC
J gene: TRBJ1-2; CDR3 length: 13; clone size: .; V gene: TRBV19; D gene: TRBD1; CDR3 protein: CASSWTGGSGYTF; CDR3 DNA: TGTGCCAGTAGCTGGACAGGGGGCTCTGGCTACACCTTC
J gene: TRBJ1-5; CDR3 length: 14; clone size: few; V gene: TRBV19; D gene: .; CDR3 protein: CASTRGVINQPQHF; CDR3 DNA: TGTGCCAGTACTCGGGGGGTTATCAATCAGCCCCAGCATTTT
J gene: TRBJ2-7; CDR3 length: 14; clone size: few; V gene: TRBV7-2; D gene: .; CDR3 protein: CASSPPPGFYEQYF; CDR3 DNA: TGTGCCAGCAGCCCCCCCCCGGGTTTCTACGAGCAGTACTTC
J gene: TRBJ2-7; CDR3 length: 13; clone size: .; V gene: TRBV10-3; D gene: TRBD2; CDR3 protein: CASSGGNAWEQYF; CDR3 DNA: TGTGCCTCGAGCGGGGGTAATGCCTGGGAGCAGTACTTC
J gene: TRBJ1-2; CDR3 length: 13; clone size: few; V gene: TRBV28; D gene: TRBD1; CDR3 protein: CASSGQVDYGYTF; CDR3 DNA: TGTGCCAGCAGTGGACAGGTCGACTATGGCTACACCTTC
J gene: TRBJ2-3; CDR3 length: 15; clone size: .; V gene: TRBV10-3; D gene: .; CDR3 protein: CAISDRREVTDTQYF; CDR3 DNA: TGTGCCATCAGTGATAGAAGAGAGGTGACAGATACGCAGTATTTT
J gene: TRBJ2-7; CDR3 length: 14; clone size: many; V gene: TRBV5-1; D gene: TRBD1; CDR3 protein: CASSFAQGSHEQYF; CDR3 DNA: TGCGCCAGCAGCTTCGCACAGGGGTCCCACGAGCAGTACTTC
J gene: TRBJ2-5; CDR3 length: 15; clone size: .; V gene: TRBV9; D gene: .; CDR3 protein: CASSVVGGTGETQYF; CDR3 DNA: TGTGCCAGCAGCGTAGTTGGGGGGACGGGGGAGACCCAGTACTTC
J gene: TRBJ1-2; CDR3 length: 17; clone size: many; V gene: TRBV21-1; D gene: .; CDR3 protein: CASSKAGFQGATRGYTF; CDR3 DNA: TGTGCCAGCAGCAAAGCTGGGTTCCAGGGGGCAACGAGGGGCTACACCTTC
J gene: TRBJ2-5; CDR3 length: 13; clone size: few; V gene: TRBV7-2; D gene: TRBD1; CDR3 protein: CASNTGGRGTQYF; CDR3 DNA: TGTGCCAGCAATACAGGGGGAAGGGGGACCCAGTACTTC
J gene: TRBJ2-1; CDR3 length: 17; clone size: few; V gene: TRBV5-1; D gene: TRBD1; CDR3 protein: CASSSQTGAYSYNEQFF; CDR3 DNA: TGCGCCAGCAGCTCCCAAACAGGGGCGTATTCCTACAATGAGCAGTTCTTC
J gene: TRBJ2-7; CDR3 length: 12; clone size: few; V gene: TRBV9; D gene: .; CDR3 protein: CASSPSIGEQYF; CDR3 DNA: TGTGCCAGCAGCCCCAGTATCGGGGAGCAGTACTTC
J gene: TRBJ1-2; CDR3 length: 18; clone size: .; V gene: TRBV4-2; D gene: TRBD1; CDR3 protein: CASSQETGKQGYYNGYTF; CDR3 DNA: TGTGCCAGCAGCCAAGAGACGGGAAAACAGGGGTATTACAATGGCTACACCTTC
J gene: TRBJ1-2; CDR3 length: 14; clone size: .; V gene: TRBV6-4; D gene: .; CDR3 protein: CASSPDRFNYGYTF; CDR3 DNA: TGTGCCAGCAGTCCGGACAGATTTAACTATGGCTACACCTTC
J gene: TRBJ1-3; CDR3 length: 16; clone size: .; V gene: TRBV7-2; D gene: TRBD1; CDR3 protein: CASSASEGASGNTIYF; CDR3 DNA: TGTGCCAGCAGCGCATCGGAGGGGGCTTCCGGAAACACCATATATTTT
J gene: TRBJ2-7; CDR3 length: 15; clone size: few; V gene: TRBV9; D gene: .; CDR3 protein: CASSVAPVDGYEQYF; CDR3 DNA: TGTGCCAGCAGCGTAGCTCCGGTCGACGGGTACGAGCAGTACTTC
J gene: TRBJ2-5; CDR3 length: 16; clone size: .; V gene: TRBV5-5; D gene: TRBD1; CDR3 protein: CASKRGGDRGRETQYF; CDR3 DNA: TGTGCCAGCAAAAGGGGAGGGGACAGGGGGCGGGAGACCCAGTACTTC
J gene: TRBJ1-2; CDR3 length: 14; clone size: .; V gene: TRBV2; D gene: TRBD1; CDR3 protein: CASSDRTGGSGYTF; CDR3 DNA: TGTGCCAGCAGTGATCGGACAGGGGGCAGTGGCTACACCTTC
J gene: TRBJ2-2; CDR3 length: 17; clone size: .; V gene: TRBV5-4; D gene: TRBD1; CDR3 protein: CASSLSPGQGATGELFF; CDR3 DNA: TGTGCCAGCAGCCTTTCACCGGGACAGGGAGCCACCGGGGAGCTGTTTTTT
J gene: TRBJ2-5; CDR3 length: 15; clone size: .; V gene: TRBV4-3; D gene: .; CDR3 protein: CASSPNSGLGETQYF; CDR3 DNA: TGCGCCAGCAGCCCTAACTCAGGGTTGGGAGAGACCCAGTACTTC
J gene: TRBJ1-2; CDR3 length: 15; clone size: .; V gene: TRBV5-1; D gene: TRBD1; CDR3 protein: CASSPAAGQSYGYTF; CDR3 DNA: TGCGCCAGCAGCCCCGCCGCGGGACAGTCCTATGGCTACACCTTC
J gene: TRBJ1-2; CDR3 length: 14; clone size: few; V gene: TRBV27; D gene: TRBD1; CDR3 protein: CASSKTGRNYGYTF; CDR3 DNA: TGTGCCAGCAGTAAGACAGGGAGAAACTATGGCTACACCTTC
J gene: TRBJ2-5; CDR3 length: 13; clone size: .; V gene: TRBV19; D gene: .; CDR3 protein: CASSAHREETQYF; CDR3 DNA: TGTGCCAGTAGTGCCCACAGGGAAGAGACCCAGTACTTC
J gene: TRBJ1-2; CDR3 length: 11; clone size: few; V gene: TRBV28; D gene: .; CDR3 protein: CASTSYYGYTF; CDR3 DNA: TGTGCCAGCACCTCGTACTATGGCTACACCTTC
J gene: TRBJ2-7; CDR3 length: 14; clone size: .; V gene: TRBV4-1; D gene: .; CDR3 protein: CASSRGGMDYEQYF; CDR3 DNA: TGCGCCAGCAGCCGTGGCGGGATGGACTACGAGCAGTACTTC
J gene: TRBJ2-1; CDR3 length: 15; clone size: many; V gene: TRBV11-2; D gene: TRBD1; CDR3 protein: CASSSGQGGYNEQFF; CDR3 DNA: TGTGCCAGCAGCTCCGGACAGGGAGGATACAATGAGCAGTTCTTC
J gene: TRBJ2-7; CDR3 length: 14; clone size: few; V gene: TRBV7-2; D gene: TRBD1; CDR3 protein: CASSSTRDSYEQYF; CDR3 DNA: TGTGCCAGCAGCTCCACACGGGACAGCTACGAGCAGTACTTC
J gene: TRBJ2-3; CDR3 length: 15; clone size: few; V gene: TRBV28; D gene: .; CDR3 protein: CASSLLGGGPDTQYF; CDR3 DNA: TGTGCCAGCAGTTTATTGGGGGGGGGCCCAGATACGCAGTATTTT
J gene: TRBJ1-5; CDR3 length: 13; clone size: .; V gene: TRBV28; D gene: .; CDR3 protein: CASRRGGYQPQHF; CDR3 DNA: TGTGCCAGCAGAAGGGGGGGGTATCAGCCCCAGCATTTT
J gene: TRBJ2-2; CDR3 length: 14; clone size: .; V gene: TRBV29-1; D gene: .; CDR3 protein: CSVGGLTNTGELFF; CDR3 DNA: TGCAGCGTCGGGGGGCTTACGAACACCGGGGAGCTGTTTTTT
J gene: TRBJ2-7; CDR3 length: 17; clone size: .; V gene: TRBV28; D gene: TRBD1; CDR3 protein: CASSWTPGTGGPGEQYF; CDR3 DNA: TGTGCCAGCAGTTGGACCCCCGGGACAGGGGGACCTGGCGAGCAGTACTTC
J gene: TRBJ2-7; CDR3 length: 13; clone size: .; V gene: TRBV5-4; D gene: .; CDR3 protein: CASSRTPSGEQYF; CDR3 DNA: TGTGCCAGCAGCCGGACTCCGTCGGGTGAGCAGTACTTC
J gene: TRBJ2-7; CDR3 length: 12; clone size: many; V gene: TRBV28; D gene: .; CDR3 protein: CASSRAWYEQYF; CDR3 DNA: TGTGCCAGCAGCAGGGCCTGGTACGAGCAGTACTTC
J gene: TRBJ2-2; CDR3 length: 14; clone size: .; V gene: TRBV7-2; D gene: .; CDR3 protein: CASSLDRNTGELFF; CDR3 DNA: TGTGCCAGCAGCCTGGACAGAAACACCGGGGAGCTGTTTTTT
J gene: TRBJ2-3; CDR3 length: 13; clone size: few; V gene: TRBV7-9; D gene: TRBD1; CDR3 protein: CASGTGRTDTQYF; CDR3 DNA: TGTGCCAGCGGGACAGGGAGGACAGATACGCAGTATTTT
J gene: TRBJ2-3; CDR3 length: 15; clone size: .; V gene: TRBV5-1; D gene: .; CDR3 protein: CASSRQGFGTDTQYF; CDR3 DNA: TGCGCCAGCAGCCGGCAGGGGTTTGGCACAGATACGCAGTATTTT